Below, 7 T cell receptor beta chains from the same sample are listed, as sequenced in a study of CD8+CD57+ T cells in acquired aplastic anemia. Genomic DNA, serving as template, underwent TCR beta VDJ and CDR3 profiling. MiXCR was run by TCRdb on the reads, yielding one entry per CDR3 protein. The sample contains about 190,000 distinct CDR3 sequences, roughly 64% of which appear only once. Source material: sorted CD4+, CD8+, or CD8+CD57+ T cells (not recorded which) from PBMCs. Receptors originate from a human donor with severe aplastic anemia or a healthy control (not recorded which).

This clonotype has just a few counts. V and J are TRBV24-1 and TRBJ2-1; D ambiguous. CDR1 is KGHDR, CDR2 SFDVKD, per germline. The CDR3 loop spans 11 amino acids. Trimming took off 4 bases at V and 6 bases at J, with 3 bases between the two ends. CDR3 loop: CATSDLNEQFF. CDR3 DNA sequence: TGTGCCACCAGTGACCTCAATGAGCAGTTCTTC.

This chain's CDR3 is CASSPDRLAAEETQYF. CDR3 DNA sequence: TGTGCCAGCAGTCCAGACCGACTAGCGGCAGAGGAGACCCAGTACTTC. The rearrangement uses TRBV2 and TRBJ2-5, with 9 bases matching TRBD2. This CDR3 contains 16 residues. V shed 5 bases, J shed 5 bases, and the junction held 12 bases outside the gene matches. Germline CDR1 and CDR2: SNHLY and FYNNEI.

This clonotype has more than one count but fewer than ten. This chain uses TRBV10-3 with TRBJ1-1; D is unresolved. The CDR3 is made up of 13 amino acids. Germline CDR1 and CDR2: ENHRY and SYGVKD. The V end lost 8 bases, the J end lost 3 bases, and 13 bases lay between the germline ends. For the CDR3, the DNA is TGTGCCATCGGCAGAGAGGAACACACTGAAGCTTTCTTT. Protein product: CAIGREEHTEAFF.

As for this clonotype: A much larger clone lies one base from this, so it may be a read error. The chain uses TRBV2 and TRBJ2-1; no clear D gene. The germline V gene has CDR1 SNHLY and CDR2 FYNNEI. Trimming cost V 6 bases and J 5 bases, with 5 bases left between them. The CDR3 extends over 11 amino acids. CDR3 bases: TGTGCCAGCAGGGAAAACAATGAGCAGTTCTTC. Translation: CASRENNEQFF. The full variable domain, in which reference TRBV2 and TRBJ2-1 provide the parts outside the CDR3, is EPEVTQTPSHQVTQMGQEVILRCVPISNHLYFYWYRQILGQKVEFLVSFYNNEISEKSEIFDDQFSVERPDGSNFTLKIRSTKLEDSAMYFCASRENNEQFFGPGTRLTVL.

In its sample, this clonotype was seen many times. The V and J genes are TRBV7-9 and TRBJ1-1; D ambiguous. CDR3 size: 12 residues. CDR1 is SEHNR, CDR2 FQNEAQ, per germline (reference sequence). V was shortened by 5 bases and J by 3 bases, with 7 bases between the two germline ends. CDR3: CASSQSDTEAFF. CDR3 in DNA: TGTGCCAGCAGCCAATCTGACACTGAAGCTTTCTTT.

A word on this clonotype: The junction departs from the called germline gene at one end, perhaps through a read error. The chain links TRBV7-7 to TRBJ1-1, with D unresolved. The CDR3 is 13 amino acids. The germline V gene encodes CDR1 SSHAT and CDR2 FNYEAQ (reference sequence). In nucleotides, the CDR3 is TGTGCTAGCAGTACGAGCATGAACACTGAAGCTTTCTTT. Its translation is CASSTSMNTEAFF.

This clonotype was recorded a few times. CDR3 residues: CSVVGDRGHPYEQYF. DNA of the CDR3: TGCAGCGTTGTGGGGGACAGGGGTCATCCCTACGAGCAGTACTTC. The V and J genes are TRBV29-1 and TRBJ2-7, with 10 bases that match TRBD1. This CDR3 comprises 15 residues. J was trimmed by 2 bases and V by 4 bases; bases with no gene match: 8. CDR1 is SQVTM, CDR2 ANQGSEA, per germline.